This passage covers 29 T cell receptor beta chains from one sample sequenced in a study of shared clonotypes between healthy human individuals. Some clones are missing from TCRdb's copy, which holds only in-frame ones; the method was immunoSEQ multiplex PCR. Altogether around 1,900,000 clones are present, about 94% being singletons, with the ten largest covering roughly 1.7%. CD45RO-negative CD8 cells positively selected for CCR7 made up the naive population, which excluded terminally differentiated effector memory CD45RA+ cells. Sequencing was done on a sample of naive CD8+ T cells from PBMCs. The receptors derive from a man younger than 35 in good health. Some clones in this sample may be carry-over from other donors' samples.

The chain carries TRBV7-3 and TRBJ2-2; 10 positions match TRBD2. The CDR3 totals 15 residues. The V and J ends lost 1 base and 4 bases, in that order; junction bases with no gene match: 0. Germline values: CDR1 SGHTA, CDR2 FQGTGA. CDR3 nucleotide sequence: TGTGCCAGCAGCTTAATAGCGGGAGGCACCGGGGAGCTGTTTTTT. Residues: CASSLIAGGTGELFF.

This chain uses TRBV7-7 with TRBJ2-2; D remains ambiguous. V was trimmed by 3 bases and J by 2 bases, leaving 4 bases between them. Per the germline V gene, CDR1 is SSHAT and CDR2 is FNYEAQ (reference sequence). The CDR3 extends over 13 amino acids. CDR3 region: CASSLSNTGELFF. For the CDR3, the DNA is TGTGCCAGCAGCTTGTCCAACACCGGGGAGCTGTTTTTT.

With respect to this clone: The same CDR3 also results from other DNA sequences found in this sample. The rearrangement links TRBV5-6 to TRBJ2-3, with 7 bases that match TRBD1. Looked up from germline, CDR1 is SGHDT and CDR2 is YYEEEE. Losses at the gene ends were 3 bases for V and 4 bases for J; bases not matched to a gene: 8. This CDR3 has 15 residues. CDR3 protein: CASSSSGTGADTQYF. The CDR3 DNA reads as TGTGCCAGCAGCTCCTCTGGCACAGGGGCAGATACGCAGTATTTT.

This sequence joins TRBV7-5 and TRBJ2-1. TRBV7-5 is a pseudogene locus. This CDR3 is 13 amino acids long. DNA for the CDR3: TGTGCCAGAAGCTCAAGGGGGGTGTTAGAGCAGTTCTTC. This translates into CARSSRGVLEQFF.

V usage is TRBV7-9 and J usage is TRBJ2-7; 8 bases map to TRBD1. The CDR3 runs 15 residues. Germline CDR1 reads SEHNR; CDR2 reads FQNEAQ (reference sequence). The J segment lost 0 bases and the V segment lost 4 bases, leaving 5 bases of the junction unmatched. Here the CDR3 reads CASSSGGTGSYEQYF. The CDR3 DNA reads as TGTGCCAGCAGCTCAGGCGGGACAGGCTCCTACGAGCAGTACTTC.

The V and J genes are TRBV19 and TRBJ1-1; a possible D gene is TRBD1 (5 bases). Per the germline V gene, CDR1 is LNHDA and CDR2 is SQIVND (reference sequence). Trimming cost V 5 bases and J 6 bases, with 16 bases left between them. The CDR3 runs to 14 residues. CDR3 coding DNA: TGTGCCAGTAGTGCAGGGATTGTAGCCGCTGAAGCTTTCTTT. It yields the protein CASSAGIVAAEAFF.

This chain joins TRBV5-6 and TRBJ2-1, with D tentatively TRBD1 (7 bases). This CDR3 comprises 17 residues. Germline V CDR1 and CDR2: SGHDT, YYEEEE. V lost 0 bases to trimming and J lost 0 bases, with 13 bases between them. The CDR3 DNA follows: TGTGCCAGCAGCTTGGGTGGCGGGGACAGCTCCTACAATGAGCAGTTCTTC. Amino acids: CASSLGGGDSSYNEQFF. Based on the CDR3 plus reference TRBV5-6 and TRBJ2-1, the full variable domain is DAGVTQSPTHLIKTRGQQVTLRCSPKSGHDTVSWYQQALGQGPQFIFQYYEEEERQRGNFPDRFSGHQFPNYSSELNVNALLLGDSALYLCASSLGGGDSSYNEQFFGPGTRLTVL.

The J gene is TRBJ1-5, the V gene TRBV30, with D possibly TRBD1 on 6 matching bases. CDR1 and CDR2 from the germline V gene are GTSNPN and SVGIG (reference sequence). Trimming cost V 0 bases and J 7 bases, with 13 bases left between them. CDR3 length: 14 amino acids. The DNA of the CDR3 is TGTGCCTGGAGTGTATTCGGGGGCCGGCAGCCCCAGCATTTT. The encoded protein is CAWSVFGGRQPQHF.

Points on this clone: Other DNA sequences within the sample encode an identical CDR3. The rearrangement joins TRBV28 to TRBJ2-7, with D possibly being TRBD1 (6 bases). In germline, CDR1 is MDHEN, CDR2 SYDVKM. The CDR3 is 10 amino acids. Deletions cut 6 bases from V and 6 bases from J, with 6 bases between. The CDR3 loop reads CASSRGEQYF. For the CDR3, the DNA is TGTGCCAGCAGCAGGGGCGAGCAGTACTTC. The full variable domain, completed using reference TRBV28 and TRBJ2-7, is DVKVTQSSRYLVKRTGEKVFLECVQDMDHENMFWYRQDPGLGLRLIYFSYDVKMKEKGDIPEGYSVSREKKERFSLILESASTNQTSMYLCASSRGEQYFGPGTRLTVT.

V usage is TRBV28 and J usage is TRBJ2-1; 8 bases map to TRBD2. CDR1 and CDR2 (germline): MDHEN, SYDVKM. There are 15 residues in the CDR3. V lost 2 bases and J lost 7; bases outside the gene matches: 7. The CDR3 sequence is CASSLLTGGPNEQFF. The DNA for the CDR3 is TGTGCCAGCAGTTTACTGACGGGAGGGCCGAATGAGCAGTTCTTC.

The rearrangement links TRBV6-5 to TRBJ2-1; 10 bases fit TRBD1. The CDR3 is made up of 14 amino acids. The V and J ends lost 5 bases and 4 bases, in that order; junction bases with no gene match: 2. The germline V gene has CDR1 MNHEY and CDR2 SVGAGI. CDR3 sequence (DNA): TGTGCCAGCAGTGACAGGGGGCGTTACAATGAGCAGTTCTTC. Protein sequence: CASSDRGRYNEQFF.

The chain is built from TRBV7-9 and TRBJ2-1, with D possibly being TRBD1 or TRBD2 (5 bases each). The V gene lost 3 bases and the J gene lost 4 bases, with 10 bases spanning the gap. Per the germline V gene, CDR1 is SEHNR and CDR2 is FQNEAQ (reference sequence). The CDR3 has 14 amino acids. CDR3 sequence: CASSLGPQYNEQFF. The CDR3, as DNA: TGTGCCAGCAGCTTGGGACCCCAATACAATGAGCAGTTCTTC.

This chain uses TRBV28 with TRBJ1-5; TRBD1 aligns across 7 bases. The length of the CDR3 is 17 residues. Losses at the gene ends were 6 bases for V and 0 bases for J; bases not matched to a gene: 11. CDR1 and CDR2 (germline): MDHEN, SYDVKM. CDR3 sequence reads: CASSPLRTGVSNQPQHF. As DNA, the CDR3 is TGTGCCAGCAGCCCTCTCCGCACAGGGGTTAGCAATCAGCCCCAGCATTTT.

Regarding this clone: Other DNA sequences of this sample code for an identical CDR3. The CDR3 region has the DNA TGTGCCAGCAGTCTCTCGGGCGCCGTATACGAGCAGTACTTC. As protein: CASSLSGAVYEQYF. V usage is TRBV27 and J usage is TRBJ2-7; D call uncertain. The germline V and J ends were trimmed by 5 bases and 4 bases, with 15 bases remaining between them. This CDR3 is built from 14 residues. CDR1 is MNHEY and CDR2 is SMNVEV in the germline V gene (reference sequence).

The chain carries TRBV7-9 and TRBJ2-3; unclear D gene. The CDR3 has 12 amino acids. V was cut by 11 bases and J by 5 bases, with 14 bases left in between. CDR1 is SEHNR and CDR2 is FQNEAQ in the germline V gene (reference sequence). CDR3 in amino acids: CAGGVVQDTQYF. For the CDR3, the DNA is TGTGCCGGTGGAGTTGTTCAAGATACGCAGTATTTT.

Regarding this clone: The sample carries other DNA sequences with the same CDR3. The chain employs TRBV9 and TRBJ2-3, with D unclear. The CDR3 is 12 residues long. Trimming removed 2 bases from V and 4 bases from J, with 5 bases in between. From germline, CDR1 is SGDLS and CDR2 YYNGEE. The CDR3 DNA sequence: TGTGCCAGCAGCGTGGGGTCAGATACGCAGTATTTT. Translation gives CASSVGSDTQYF.

This clone was detected a few times. The V gene is TRBV5-3, the J gene TRBJ2-7, with 7 bases matching TRBD2. TRBV5-3 is reported as an ORF; its role is uncertain. The V segment lost 4 bases and the J segment 0 bases; nucleotides outside the gene matches: 10. The CDR3 is 16 amino acids. Here the CDR3 DNA reads TGTGCCAGAAGCAGGAAAAACCGGGACTACTCCTACGAGCAGTACTTC. It yields the protein CARSRKNRDYSYEQYF.

This clone was counted a single time. This chain links TRBV7-7 with TRBJ2-6; a weak D match, TRBD2 (6 bases). Germline CDR1 reads SSHAT; CDR2 reads FNYEAQ (reference sequence). This CDR3 has 15 amino acids. Trimming removed 1 base from V and 2 bases from J, with 6 bases in between. CDR3 nucleotide sequence: TGTGCCAGCAGCTTAGGGGGGGCTGGGGCCAACGTCCTGACTTTC. Translation: CASSLGGAGANVLTF. Full variable domain (rest looked up from reference TRBV7-7 and TRBJ2-6): GAGVSQSPRYKVTKRGQDVTLRCDPISSHATLYWYQQALGQGPEFLTYFNYEAQPDKSGLPSDRFSAERPEGSISTLTIQRTEQRDSAMYRCASSLGGAGANVLTFGAGSRLTVL.

The chain carries TRBV5-6 and TRBJ2-7, with 9 bases that match TRBD2. The V and J ends lost 4 bases and 0 bases, in that order; junction bases with no gene match: 5. From germline, CDR1 is SGHDT and CDR2 YYEEEE. CDR3 length: 15 residues. Here the CDR3 DNA reads TGTGCCAGCAGCACAGGGACTAGCCGCTCCTACGAGCAGTACTTC. This gives the protein CASSTGTSRSYEQYF.

The rearrangement links TRBV28 to TRBJ2-3; 12 nucleotides align to TRBD2. After removal of 5 bases from V and 7 bases from J, the junction contained 7 bases not matched to a gene. The CDR3 spans 15 residues. Germline CDR1 MDHEN, CDR2 SYDVKM. The CDR3 loop reads CASSGLAGSWHTQYF. The CDR3 bases are TGTGCCAGCAGTGGACTAGCGGGGTCATGGCATACGCAGTATTTT. Filled out from reference TRBV28 and TRBJ2-3, the complete variable domain reads DVKVTQSSRYLVKRTGEKVFLECVQDMDHENMFWYRQDPGLGLRLIYFSYDVKMKEKGDIPEGYSVSREKKERFSLILESASTNQTSMYLCASSGLAGSWHTQYFGPGTRLTVL.

This clone was seen a single time. The genes are TRBV10-3 and TRBJ2-6, with D maybe TRBD1 (6 bases). V lost 4 bases and J 0 bases, leaving 16 bases between the germline ends. This CDR3 spans 18 amino acids. Germline CDR1 ENHRY, CDR2 SYGVKD. The CDR3 DNA follows: TGTGCCATCAGTGCAGGACAGCGAGGGAGCTCTGGGGCCAACGTCCTGACTTTC. Its protein product is CAISAGQRGSSGANVLTF.

The chain couples TRBV6-5 to TRBJ1-1; tentatively, D is TRBD1 (5 bases). V lost 2 bases, J lost 0 bases, and 10 bases lay in between. Per the germline V gene, CDR1 is MNHEY and CDR2 is SVGAGI. The CDR3 sequence is 15 residues long. The CDR3 region has the DNA TGTGCCAGCAGTTACAGTGGGGACTTGAACACTGAAGCTTTCTTT. Its protein is CASSYSGDLNTEAFF.

In regard to this clone: Different DNA sequences within this sample yield the same CDR3. This chain connects TRBV28 to TRBJ1-5, with D hard to call. The CDR3 is 14 residues long. Trimming pared 2 bases from V and 0 bases from J, leaving 5 bases between. Germline CDR1 is MDHEN and CDR2 is SYDVKM. CDR3 in amino acids: CASSLRISNQPQHF. In nucleotides, the CDR3 is TGTGCCAGCAGTTTAAGGATTAGCAATCAGCCCCAGCATTTT.

The chain employs TRBV2 and TRBJ2-1; no definite D call. The CDR3 contains 13 residues. Germline assignment: CDR1 SNHLY and CDR2 FYNNEI. With 9 bases removed from V and 7 bases from J, the gap between germline ends came to 16 bases. The CDR3 region has the DNA TGTGCCAGTCCTTCGACTGACCTGAATGAGCAGTTCTTC. This sequence encodes CASPSTDLNEQFF.

The rearrangement joins TRBV29-1 to TRBJ2-7; 14 bases match TRBD2. The germline V gene encodes CDR1 SQVTM and CDR2 ANQGSEA. V shed 7 bases, J shed 2 bases, and the junction held 4 bases outside the gene matches. This CDR3 has 14 amino acids. The CDR3 loop is CSAWGLAGAYEQYF. The CDR3 DNA sequence: TGCAGCGCTTGGGGACTAGCGGGGGCCTACGAGCAGTACTTC.

The rearrangement links TRBV29-1 to TRBJ2-2; possibly TRBD2 for D (5 bases). The length of the CDR3 is 13 residues. CDR1 and CDR2 (germline): SQVTM, ANQGSEA. CDR3 in amino acids: CGLLLGNTGELFF. CDR3 coding DNA: TGCGGCCTGTTACTAGGGAACACCGGGGAGCTGTTTTTT.

The J gene is TRBJ2-7, the V gene TRBV5-5; no firm D call. The V gene lost 4 bases and the J gene lost 3 bases, with 8 bases spanning the gap. Germline V CDR1 and CDR2: SGHKS, YYEKEE (reference sequence). The CDR3 is 12 amino acids. CDR3 loop: CASSQQVYEQYF. Here the CDR3 DNA reads TGTGCCAGCAGCCAACAAGTCTACGAGCAGTACTTC. Looking up the rest from reference TRBV5-5 and TRBJ2-7 gives the full variable domain: DAGVTQSPTHLIKTRGQQVTLRCSPISGHKSVSWYQQVLGQGPQFIFQYYEKEERGRGNFPDRFSARQFPNYSSELNVNALLLGDSALYLCASSQQVYEQYFGPGTRLTVT.

This chain links TRBV7-6 with TRBJ2-7; 7 bases map to TRBD1. The V gene end was trimmed by 3 bases and the J gene end by 0 bases; junction bases not matched to a gene: 11. From germline, CDR1 is SGHVS and CDR2 FNYEAQ. The CDR3 spans 17 residues. Here the CDR3 DNA reads TGTGCCAGCAGCTTCCCACAGGGGCCCACAAGCTCCTACGAGCAGTACTTC. Its protein is CASSFPQGPTSSYEQYF. Full variable domain (remainder filled in from reference TRBV7-6 and TRBJ2-7): GAGVSQSPRYKVTKRGQDVALRCDPISGHVSLYWYRQALGQGPEFLTYFNYEAQQDKSGLPNDRFSAERPEGSISTLTIQRTEQRDSAMYRCASSFPQGPTSSYEQYFGPGTRLTVT.

J is TRBJ2-7 and V is TRBV5-1, with 8 positions matching TRBD2. Trimming at V came to 4 bases and at J to 3 bases, leaving 18 bases not matched to a gene. Germline V CDR1 and CDR2: SGHRS, YFSETQ. The CDR3 is 18 residues long. CDR3: CASSPRTSGGATLYEQYF. The CDR3 DNA is TGCGCCAGCAGCCCCCGGACCTCCGGGGGGGCCACCCTCTACGAGCAGTACTTC.